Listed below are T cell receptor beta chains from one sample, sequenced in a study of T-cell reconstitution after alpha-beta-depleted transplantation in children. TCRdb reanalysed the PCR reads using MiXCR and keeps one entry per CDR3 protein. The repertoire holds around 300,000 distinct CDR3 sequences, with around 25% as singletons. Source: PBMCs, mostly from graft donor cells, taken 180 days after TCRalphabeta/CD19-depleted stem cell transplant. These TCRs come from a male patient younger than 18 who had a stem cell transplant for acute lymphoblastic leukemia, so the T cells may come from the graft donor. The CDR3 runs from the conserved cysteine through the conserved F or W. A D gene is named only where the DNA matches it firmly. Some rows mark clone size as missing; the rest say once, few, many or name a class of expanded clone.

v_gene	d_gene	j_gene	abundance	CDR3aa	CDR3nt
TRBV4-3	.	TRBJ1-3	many	CASSQEWGESGNTIYF	TGCGCCAGCAGCCAAGAGTGGGGCGAGAGTGGAAACACCATATATTTT
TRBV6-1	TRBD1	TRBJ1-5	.	CASSENRGDSNQPQHF	TGTGCCAGCAGTGAAAACAGGGGGGACAGCAATCAGCCCCAGCATTTT
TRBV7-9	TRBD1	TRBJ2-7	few	CASSLGQGGTYEQYF	TGTGCCAGCAGCTTAGGACAGGGGGGAACCTACGAGCAGTACTTC
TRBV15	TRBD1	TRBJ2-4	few	CATSVPGQGNIQYF	TGTGCCACCAGCGTTCCGGGACAGGGAAACATTCAGTACTTC
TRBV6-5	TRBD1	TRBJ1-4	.	CASSSGQANEKLFF	TGTGCCAGCAGTTCTGGACAGGCGAATGAAAAACTGTTTTTT
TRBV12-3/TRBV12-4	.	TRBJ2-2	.	CASSFGRVTGELFF	TGTGCCAGCAGTTTTGGCCGGGTCACCGGGGAGCTGTTTTTT
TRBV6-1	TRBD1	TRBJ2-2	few	CASSTPGQGSTGELFF	TGTGCCAGCAGTACCCCGGGACAGGGGTCGACCGGGGAGCTGTTTTTT
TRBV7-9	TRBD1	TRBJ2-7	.	CASSLMGTGPYEQYF	TGTGCCAGCAGCTTAATGGGGACAGGTCCCTACGAGCAGTACTTC
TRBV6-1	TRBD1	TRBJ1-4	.	CASSPRQGAREKLFF	TGTGCCAGCAGTCCAAGACAGGGGGCGCGTGAAAAACTGTTTTTT
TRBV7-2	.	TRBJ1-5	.	CASSLDSTGNQPQHF	TGTGCCAGCAGCTTAGATAGTACAGGGAATCAGCCCCAGCATTTT
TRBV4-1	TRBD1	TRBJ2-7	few	CASRGTGPGYYEQYF	TGCGCCAGCAGGGGGACAGGGCCGGGGTACTACGAGCAGTACTTC
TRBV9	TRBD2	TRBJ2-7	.	CASSLAGGKSDEQYF	TGTGCCAGCAGCCTAGCGGGAGGGAAAAGCGACGAGCAGTACTTC
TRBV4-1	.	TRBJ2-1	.	CASSQDPLWRNNEQFF	TGCGCCAGCAGCCAAGATCCACTCTGGCGCAACAATGAGCAGTTCTTC
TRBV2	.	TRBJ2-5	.	CASREGRGRETQYF	TGTGCAAGCAGGGAGGGCCGGGGGCGAGAGACCCAGTACTTC
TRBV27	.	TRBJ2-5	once	CASSLGGNQETQYF	TGTGCCAGCAGTTTAGGGGGAAACCAAGAGACCCAGTACTTC
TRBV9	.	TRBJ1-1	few	CASSDSAWEVTEAFF	TGTGCCAGCAGCGACTCCGCCTGGGAGGTCACTGAAGCTTTCTTT
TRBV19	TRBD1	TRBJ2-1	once	CASSRGARGTNEQFF	TGTGCCAGTAGTCGGGGTGCCAGGGGGACCAATGAGCAGTTCTTC
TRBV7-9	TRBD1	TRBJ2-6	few	CASSSSTGQVNVLTF	TGTGCCAGCAGCTCTAGCACCGGACAGGTCAACGTCCTGACTTTC
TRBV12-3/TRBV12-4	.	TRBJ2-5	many	CASSLRDSWETQYF	TGTGCCAGCAGCTTAAGAGACAGCTGGGAGACCCAGTACTTC
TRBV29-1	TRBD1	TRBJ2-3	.	CSGTTGPDTQYF	TGCAGCGGAACGACAGGGCCAGATACGCAGTATTTT
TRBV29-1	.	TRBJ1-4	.	CSVVGADRDKEKLFF	TGCAGCGTTGTAGGGGCCGACAGAGATAAGGAAAAACTGTTTTTT
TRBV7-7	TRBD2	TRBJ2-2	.	CASSLGGLAVSAGELFF	TGTGCCAGCAGCTTAGGAGGGCTAGCGGTTTCGGCCGGGGAGCTGTTTTTT
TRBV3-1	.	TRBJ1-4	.	CASSQVPVNEKLFF	TGTGCCAGCAGCCAAGTGCCAGTGAATGAAAAACTGTTTTTT
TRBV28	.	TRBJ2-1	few	CASSLSSRWQFF	TGTGCCAGCAGTTTATCCTCTAGGTGGCAGTTCTTC
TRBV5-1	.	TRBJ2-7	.	CASSPDPSYYEQYF	TGCGCCAGCAGCCCCGACCCGTCCTACTACGAGCAGTACTTC
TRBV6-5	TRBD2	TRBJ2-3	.	CASSYSASGRDTQYF	TGTGCCAGCAGTTACTCTGCTAGCGGGAGAGATACGCAGTATTTT
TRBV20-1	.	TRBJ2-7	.	CSARRGSIIYEQYF	TGCAGTGCTAGACGGGGGAGTATAATCTACGAGCAGTACTTC
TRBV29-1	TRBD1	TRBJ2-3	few	CSTGTGRTDTQYF	TGCAGCACAGGGACAGGCCGCACAGATACGCAGTATTTT
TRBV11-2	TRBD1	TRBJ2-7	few	CASSSTGKGSYEQYF	TGTGCCAGCAGCTCGACAGGGAAAGGCTCCTACGAGCAGTACTTC
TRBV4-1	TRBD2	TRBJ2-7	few	CASSQGRLAGAYEQYF	TGCGCCAGCAGCCAAGGCCGACTAGCGGGAGCCTACGAGCAGTACTTC
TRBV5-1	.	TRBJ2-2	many	CASSLVGTGELFF	TGCGCCAGCAGCTTGGTGGGCACCGGGGAGCTGTTTTTT
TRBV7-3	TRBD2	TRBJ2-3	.	CASSPQGLADLTDTQYF	TGTGCCAGCAGTCCACAGGGACTAGCGGACCTCACAGATACGCAGTATTTT
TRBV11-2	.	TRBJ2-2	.	CASSLYRVGAGELFF	TGTGCCAGCAGCTTATACCGGGTGGGGGCCGGGGAGCTGTTTTTT
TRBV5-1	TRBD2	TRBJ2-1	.	CASSLRWWSGRAQYNEQFF	TGCGCCAGCAGCTTGAGATGGTGGAGCGGGAGGGCCCAATACAATGAGCAGTTCTTC
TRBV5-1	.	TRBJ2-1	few	CASSFANSEVDEQFF	TGCGCCAGCAGCTTTGCGAACAGCGAGGTTGATGAGCAGTTCTTC
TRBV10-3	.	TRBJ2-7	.	CAIGPGLLDYEQYF	TGTGCCATCGGGCCGGGACTGTTAGACTACGAGCAGTACTTC
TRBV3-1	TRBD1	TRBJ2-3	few	CASSPRDRSTDTQYF	TGTGCCAGCAGCCCGAGGGACAGAAGCACAGATACGCAGTATTTT
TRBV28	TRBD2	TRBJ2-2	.	CASSFRGLAGANTGELFF	TGTGCCAGCAGTTTTAGGGGACTAGCGGGAGCGAACACCGGGGAGCTGTTTTTT
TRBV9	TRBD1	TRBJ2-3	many	CASSVDRQGENTDTQYF	TGTGCCAGCAGCGTAGACCGACAGGGAGAAAACACAGATACGCAGTATTTT
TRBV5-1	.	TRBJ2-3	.	CASSPDRSDTQYF	TGCGCCAGCAGCCCCGATAGGTCAGATACGCAGTATTTT
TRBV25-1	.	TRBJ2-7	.	CASSVGTVSYEQYF	TGTGCCAGCAGTGTAGGGACGGTCTCCTACGAGCAGTACTTC
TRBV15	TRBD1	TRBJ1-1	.	CATSRVQGANTEAFF	TGTGCCACCAGCAGAGTCCAGGGGGCGAACACTGAAGCTTTCTTT